The source of this TCR beta chain is a study of human CD8 memory T cell subsets. For this clonotype: What it binds is not known.

Points from the study as a whole: In stem-like memory T cells, Chao1 estimates suggested more diversity than in precursor exhausted T cells.

UMI-labeled 5' RACE generated the TCR beta libraries. TCRdb re-analyzed the 5' RACE reads; it lists each CDR3 protein once, without DNA. Its clone listing holds about 6,700 distinct CDR3 sequences. Looked up from germline, CDR1 is LNHNV and CDR2 is YYDKDF (reference sequence). CDR3 size: 14 residues. This receptor was taken from a human donor in good health. The rearrangement links TRBV15 to TRBJ2-7; the D call of TRBD1 rests on TCRdb alone, since no DNA is present to check it. Sequencing was performed on CD8+ stem-like memory T cells (TSCM and TCM) sorted from PBMCs. Subset described: stem-like memory CD8 T cells (TSTEM), CCR7+ PD-1- TIGIT-. The CDR3 spells CATSRGGQGWEQYF.